One sample yielded the 16 T cell receptor beta chains listed below, sequenced in a study of regulatory T cells in long-lasting Graves disease. As to time point: newly diagnosed GD, antithyroid drugs for less than 3 months. The TCR library was prepared using RNA isolated from PBMCs. The authors built TCR beta libraries using iRepertoire HTBI primers and Arm-PCR of CDR3 regions. TCRdb called the multiplex PCR reads again in MiXCR, with one record for every CDR3 protein. In the table there are 530,000 or so distinct CDR3 sequences, about 13% of which are singletons. The data were also submitted as part of a second study, on T cells in Graves' hyperthyroidism and ophthalmopathy.

The material was peripheral blood mononuclear cells (PBMCs), obtained at new diagnosis, from a patient treated with antithyroid drugs. These receptors came from a man younger than 45 with Graves disease.

This clonotype was seen ten or more times. The chain joins TRBV2 to TRBJ1-2; possible D gene TRBD1, 5 bases. Germline CDR1 and CDR2: SNHLY and FYNNEI. V was shortened by 0 bases and J by 6 bases, with 17 bases between the two germline ends. This CDR3 spans 16 amino acids. Here the CDR3 DNA reads TGTGCCAGCAGTGAAGCGCTGAGCGGGGGAGCGAATGGCTACACCTTC. Its translation is CASSEALSGGANGYTF.

CDR3 sequence: CASSLAAWSLDGELFF. The CDR3, as DNA: TGCGCCAGCAGCTTGGCCGCATGGAGTTTAGACGGGGAGCTGTTTTTT. The V call is TRBV5-1, the J call TRBJ2-2; D is unresolved. Germline V CDR1 and CDR2: SGHRS, YFSETQ. CDR3 size: 16 residues. V lost 0 bases and J 7 bases, leaving 16 bases between the germline ends. Combining the CDR3 with reference TRBV5-1 and TRBJ2-2 gives the whole variable domain KAGVTQTPRYLIKTRGQQVTLSCSPISGHRSVSWYQQTPGQGLQFLFEYFSETQRNKGNFPGRFSGRQFSNSRSEMNVSTLELGDSALYLCASSLAAWSLDGELFFGEGSRLTVL.

The CDR3 region has the DNA TGTGCCAGCACTGCTCTAGCGGCTTCCTACAATGAGCAGTTCTTC. It specifies CASTALAASYNEQFF. The V and J genes are TRBV27 and TRBJ2-1; TRBD2 matches at 7 bases. The CDR3 totals 15 residues. Germline CDR1 is MNHEY and CDR2 is SMNVEV (reference sequence). With 7 bases clipped from V and 1 base from J, the junction kept 7 bases outside the gene matches.

This clonotype was detected ten times or more. This chain links TRBV10-3 with TRBJ2-7, with 9 nucleotides matching TRBD1. Germline CDR1 and CDR2: ENHRY and SYGVKD. The trim removed 11 bases at V and 5 bases at J, leaving 10 bases unmatched. This CDR3 spans 13 amino acids. This CDR3 reads CAATGTGLHEQYF. The CDR3 DNA sequence: TGTGCCGCCACCGGGACAGGGCTCCACGAGCAGTACTTC.

This clonotype was observed many times. The chain uses TRBV29-1 and TRBJ2-7; 7 positions agree with TRBD2. The CDR3 extends over 12 amino acids. Looked up from germline, CDR1 is SQVTM and CDR2 is ANQGSEA. Germline trimming cut 6 bases from V and 0 bases from J; bases unmatched to any gene: 2. Here the CDR3 DNA reads TGCAGCGTAGGCGGGGGCTCCTACGAGCAGTACTTC. As protein: CSVGGGSYEQYF.

This clonotype was counted a few times. The chain carries TRBV5-1 and TRBJ2-3; D is unresolved. Germline V lookup: CDR1 SGHRS, CDR2 YFSETQ. Trimming took 2 bases from V and 6 from J, leaving 16 bases between them. The CDR3 is 15 residues long. The CDR3 loop is CASSFAVAGADTQYF. The CDR3 DNA sequence: TGCGCCAGCAGCTTTGCCGTTGCCGGCGCGGATACGCAGTATTTT.

V gene TRBV7-2 combines with J gene TRBJ1-4; D gene ambiguous. The length of the CDR3 is 15 residues. Trimming removed 5 bases at V and 3 bases at J, with 13 bases between. Germline V gene sequence: CDR1 SGHTA, CDR2 FQGNSA. The CDR3 DNA reads TGTGCCAGCAGCCCAACCCGGGTTTCTAATGAAAAACTGTTTTTT. This sequence encodes CASSPTRVSNEKLFF.

This chain joins TRBV12-3 or TRBV12-4 and TRBJ2-2, with D unclear. V gave up 5 bases and J gave up 2 bases, with 9 bases separating them. The CDR3 sequence is 14 residues long. CDR3: CASSSRLNTGELFF. The CDR3 DNA is TGTGCCAGCAGTAGCCGGCTTAACACCGGGGAGCTGTTTTTT.

This clonotype was recorded at least ten times. The CDR3 nucleotides are TGTGCCCTCGCGGAGGGGGCCTACAATGAGCAGTTCTTC. Translated, it gives CALAEGAYNEQFF. The chain joins TRBV10-3 to TRBJ2-1; D may correspond to TRBD1 or TRBD2 (6 bases each). Germline lookup yields CDR1 ENHRY and CDR2 SYGVKD. This CDR3 has 13 amino acids. V dropped 11 bases and J dropped 2 bases, with 13 bases sitting between them.

The chain links TRBV6-1 to TRBJ2-2; D may be TRBD2 (5 bases). The germline V gene has CDR1 MNHNS and CDR2 SASEGT. The CDR3 length is 14 residues. Trimming removed 8 bases at V and 5 bases at J, with 15 bases between. The CDR3 DNA sequence: TGTGCCAGCGCCCCACCGGGGTGGACCGGGGAGCTGTTTTTT. Translated: CASAPPGWTGELFF.

In this sample, this clonotype turned up once. Being one base from a much bigger clone, this may be a read error. V usage is TRBV7-9 and J usage is TRBJ1-5, with 8 bases identical to TRBD1. Germline CDR1 is SEHNR and CDR2 is FQNEAQ (reference sequence). The CDR3 is made up of 16 amino acids. The trim removed 7 bases at V and 4 bases at J, leaving 12 bases unmatched. CDR3 loop: CASNGRTGSLNQPQHF. CDR3 coding DNA: TGTGCCAGCAACGGGAGGACAGGGTCCCTAAATCAGCCCCAGCATTTT.

There are a few counts of this clonotype. The chain links TRBV28 to TRBJ1-5; maybe TRBD1 (6 bases). Germline values: CDR1 MDHEN, CDR2 SYDVKM. The V and J ends lost 4 bases and 7 bases respectively, with 14 bases between them. CDR3 length equals 14 residues. CDR3 nucleotide sequence: TGTGCCAGCAGTTGGGGGCAGGGCTCCCAGCCCCAGCATTTT. Translating gives CASSWGQGSQPQHF.

This clonotype was detected a few times. A clone one base away is much larger, so this may be a read error. Because it lacks the conserved phenylalanine or tryptophan at the end, this CDR3 is likely a read error. The rearrangement links TRBV2 to TRBJ2-4, with D unclear. The germline CDR1 and CDR2 sequences are SNHLY and FYNNEI. V lost 4 bases to trimming and J lost 1 base, with 14 bases between them. The CDR3 loop spans 16 amino acids. CDR3 sequence (DNA): TGTGCCAGCAGTGTGATTAAGGGTTCGGCCAAAAACATTCAGTACCTC. It encodes CASSVIKGSAKNIQYL.

This clonotype showed up just a few times. The chain combines TRBV20-1 with TRBJ2-7, with 7 bases lining up with TRBD2. Germline values: CDR1 DFQATT, CDR2 SNEGSKA (reference sequence). J gave up 0 bases and V 6 bases, and 8 bases lay outside the gene matches. The CDR3 loop spans 14 amino acids. The CDR3 nucleotides are TGCAGTGCAGCCAGCGGGGCCCACTCCTACGAGCAGTACTTC. It translates to CSAASGAHSYEQYF.

The V and J genes are TRBV5-6 and TRBJ2-3; a weak D match, TRBD1 (5 bases). Germline CDR1 SGHDT, CDR2 YYEEEE. The CDR3 runs 13 residues. V was cut by 0 bases and J by 8 bases, with 10 bases left in between. The CDR3 DNA reads as TGTGCCAGCAGCTTGGAAAATCAGGGTACGCAGTATTTT. Protein sequence: CASSLENQGTQYF.

This rearrangement joins TRBV2 to TRBJ2-3; 7 nucleotides match TRBD1. This CDR3 region has 16 residues. Looked up from germline, CDR1 is SNHLY and CDR2 is FYNNEI. Trimming cost V 6 bases and J 6 bases; bases outside gene matches: 15. The CDR3 here is CASSVVGQSLADTQYF. In nucleotides, the CDR3 is TGTGCCAGCAGCGTAGTGGGACAGTCGTTGGCGGATACGCAGTATTTT.